This TCR beta chain is from a study of blood T cells in healthy people across ages. Comments on this clonotype: Antigen specificity is unknown.

Together with a sample-barcoded 5' primer, a J-beta primer mix was included in a second PCR lasting about 6 to 12 cycles. All samples yielded 2.5 million or more CDR3-containing paired-end reads. TCRdb independently ran MiXCR on the 5' RACE reads; one entry per CDR3 protein. The table has around 1,000,000 distinct CDR3 sequences, approximately 25% seen once. Study outcomes and limitations: Diversity estimates from one million T cells were considered underestimates.

V lost 10 bases and J 8 bases, leaving 15 bases between the germline ends. This CDR3 has 12 residues. Looked up from germline, CDR1 is ENHRY and CDR2 is SYGVKD. The sample was also linked to a second study, of T cells of mothers and their children.

Source material: blood. This chain connects TRBV10-3 to TRBJ2-1; possibly TRBD1 for D (5 bases). The sequence was collected from a girl aged 2 to 10 in good health. CDR3 coding DNA: TGTGCCACACAGGACATCCCCCATGAGCAGTTCTTC. Translation gives CATQDIPHEQFF.